This record concerns one T cell receptor (beta chain) sequence. The antigen is undetermined. This record comes from a study of T cell responses to AZD1222 COVID-19 vaccine. General study findings and limits: Sampled repertoires all dated from after the peak T cell response. Clonal diversity may have been underestimated in mostly white British donors.

Generated by immunoSEQ multiplex PCR, the TCRdb table keeps only in-frame clones and is missing some. The sample includes about 93,000 clones, approximately 86% of them seen just once. CDR1 is SQVTM, CDR2 ANQGSEA, per germline. Trimming removed 2 bases at V and 5 bases at J, with 7 bases between. This CDR3 has 11 residues. The sequence derives from an adult in good health. The chain links TRBV29-1 to TRBJ2-7; D gene ambiguous. Specimen: peripheral blood, collected on day 0 of AZD1222 vaccination. The CDR3, as DNA: TGCAGCGTTGAACTTTCCGACGAGCAGTACTTC. Amino acids: CSVELSDEQYF.